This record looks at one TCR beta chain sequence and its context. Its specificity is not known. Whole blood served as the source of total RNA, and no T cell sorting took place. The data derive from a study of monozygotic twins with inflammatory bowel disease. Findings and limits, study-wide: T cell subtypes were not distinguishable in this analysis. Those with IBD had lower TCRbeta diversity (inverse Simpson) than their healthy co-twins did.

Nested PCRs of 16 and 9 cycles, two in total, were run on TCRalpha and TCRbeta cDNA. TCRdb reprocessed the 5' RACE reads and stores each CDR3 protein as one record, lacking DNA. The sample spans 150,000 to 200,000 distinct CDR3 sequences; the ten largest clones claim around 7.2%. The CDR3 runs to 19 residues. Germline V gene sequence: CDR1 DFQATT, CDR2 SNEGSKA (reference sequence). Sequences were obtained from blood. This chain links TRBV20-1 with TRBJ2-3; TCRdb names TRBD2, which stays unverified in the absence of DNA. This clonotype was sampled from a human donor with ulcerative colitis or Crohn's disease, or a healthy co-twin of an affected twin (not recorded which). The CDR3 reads CSARDLPGLAGGPRDTQYF.